A single TCR beta chain is shown here with its context. Only one count was recorded for this clone. Its antigen remains undetermined. No base quality values were provided; no much bigger clone lies one nucleotide off. The sample is drawn from a study of Tregs in tolerant kidney transplant recipients (dated by TCRdb to about 2019). As for the study more broadly: The study used TCRbeta sequencing to identify donor-specific regulatory T cells before combined kidney and bone marrow transplantation, then tracked those cells after transplant. Several methods of expanding Tregs specific for an allogeneic donor were compared by TCRbeta repertoire sequencing in a few healthy controls. What the research found in general, with its limitations: Biological reproducibility was not directly addressed, though technical replication error appeared minimal. The most biologically relevant and donor-specific TCRbeta repertoire appeared to be identified by expanding Tregs with activated donor B cells. Because only a small number of patients were included, the study had limitations, and the results will need to be validated in larger populations as well as under other immunosuppression protocols.

For TCRbeta CDR3 sequencing, genomic DNA from the sorted cells was extracted using the QIAGEN DNeasy Blood and Tissue Kit. High-throughput TCRbeta CDR3 sequencing, which included PCR amplification with bias correction and internal controls, was done commercially through immunoSEQ. The original pipeline was this. A unique productive TCRbeta sequence was defined by the CDR3 nucleotide sequence when primers matched, and otherwise by the CDR3 amino acid sequence together with the Vbeta and Jbeta genes. As a correction for sorting error, sequences shared between sorted populations at a frequency ratio of 2:1 or less were discarded, and the remaining shared sequences were assigned to the higher population. A sequence counted as donor-reactive if, in CFSE-low cells, the sequence had a frequency of at least 0.01% and was expanded at least 5-fold compared with unstimulated cells. Jensen-Shannon divergence, calculated on the top 100 TCRbeta sequences ranked by frequency, was used to quantify repertoire divergence. For any sample with multiple sequencing runs, sorting error was corrected in each run separately before the runs were pooled. As stored in TCRdb, this immuneACCESS dataset retains in-frame rearrangements with V and J assigned. A fraction of the clones does not appear; measured against another copy, unresolved V genes explain less than half of the discrepancy, and the remainder lacks a known reason. V, J and clone size are those of that table, while D and trimming were read from the DNA. Here the sample has about 18,000 clones; 82% occur a single time. Of the sample, almost 2.5% falls within the top ten clones.

V is cut by 1 base and J by 0 bases, and the space between the germline ends is 6 bases. There are 14 amino acids in the CDR3, from cysteine to phenylalanine inclusive. The read is trimmed to its CDR3 DNA, 42 bases read in frame from base 1. Via the germline V gene, CDR1 is SGHVS and CDR2 FNYEAQ. Thawed PBMCs were FACS-sorted into unstimulated Tregs (CD4+CD25+CD127-), CD4+ non-Tregs (CD4+CD25-), CD4 cells and CD8 cells. Before Treg sorting, thawed PBMCs were rested overnight at 37°C with around 220 IU/ml IL-2. Blood from healthy controls was obtained either as purchased buffy coats or from healthy volunteers. Healthy control blood was processed by Ficoll density gradient to PBMCs and cryopreserved; patient PBMCs were collected before and after transplant.

Sequenced: Tregs from blood. Rearrangement joined TRBV7-6 to TRBJ1-1; confidence is insufficient to name the D gene. This TCR came from a human donor in good health. The CDR3 region: CASSLVEVNTEAFF. The sequence in DNA is TGTGCCAGCAGCTTAGTTGAAGTGAACACTGAAGCTTTCTTT.